Listed here is a single TCR beta chain. The source of the sample is a study of T-cell reconstitution after alpha-beta-depleted transplantation in children. Preparation of the TCRbeta library involved a method that used unique molecular identifiers. TCRdb redid the calling of the PCR reads with MiXCR, one entry per CDR3 protein. This table has about 310,000 distinct CDR3 sequences, roughly 25% appearing once. The CDR3 covers 16 residues. Germline V gene lookup returns CDR1 SGHVS and CDR2 FQNEAQ. Trimming shortened V by 0 bases and J by 2 bases, and 11 bases separated the two germline ends. This TCR was sampled from a male patient aged 10 to 17 who had a stem cell transplant for acute lymphoblastic leukemia, so the T cells may come from the graft donor. This chain connects TRBV7-8 to TRBJ2-1; D gene uncertain. Sequenced material: PBMCs, mostly from graft donor cells, taken 180 days after TCRalphabeta/CD19-depleted stem cell transplant. In DNA form, the CDR3 reads TGTGCCAGCAGCTTAGCGAGAAGCGTTCCCTACAATGAGCAGTTCTTC. This codes for CASSLARSVPYNEQFF.